The rows below give T cell receptor beta chains drawn from one sample of a study of cytomegalovirus exposure and HLA in healthy donors. TCRdb's table, derived via immunoSEQ multiplex PCR, lists solely in-frame clones and lacks some. Of under 150,000 clones in the sample, approximately 83% were seen once. The sequencing sample was made of PBMCs. The receptors shown here come from a male donor in good health and CMV-seronegative. Each CDR3 is given with its conserved first and last residue.

TRBV9 CASSGRDSSYEQYF
TRBV28 CASSPGQANTEAFF
TRBV19 CASSVYNEQFF
TRBV28 CASRSHLAGDNEQFF
TRBV18 CASSTSGGRLYGYTF
TRBV28 CASSPQKAGNQPQHF
TRBV27 CAKKAGPLTRVKAKNIQYF
TRBV2 CASRGTSGRAGDTQYF
TRBV6-4 CASSDLPREGNEQFF
TRBV7-9 CASSLGTGPSGANVLTF
TRBV5-4 CASSLTALGQGYQFF
TRBV7-8 CASSGQNIQYF
TRBV30 CACRLSGTDTQYF
TRBV7-7 CASSGGTGTFNEQFF
TRBV13 CASSTVSGANTGELFF
TRBV4-3 CASSRGAGVPDTQYF
TRBV4-1 CASSQGITGSETQYF
TRBV9 CASSPGLAGPNTGELFF
TRBV5-4 CASSWGAGEAFF
TRBV4-1 CASSLPSVEQYF
TRBV19 CASSITGREDQPQHF
TRBV18 CASSRQGPHEQYF
TRBV19 CASGSTGTSQETQYF
TRBV6-1 CASSSGTSGLEQFF
TRBV7-3 CASSPTGTGNGYTF
TRBV4-3 CASSQVVLAGGELFF
TRBV5-1 CASSLVAAGTYEQYF
TRBV25-1 CASSAGTASDGYTF
TRBV5-6 CASSLEVGGYTGELFF
TRBV30 CAWREGNTYEQYF
TRBV10-3 CAIRDRGENEKLFF
TRBV7-9 CASSLDSGRASGQYF
TRBV27 CASSLGAGVTEAFF
TRBV4-2 CASSQEVGGSGEQYF